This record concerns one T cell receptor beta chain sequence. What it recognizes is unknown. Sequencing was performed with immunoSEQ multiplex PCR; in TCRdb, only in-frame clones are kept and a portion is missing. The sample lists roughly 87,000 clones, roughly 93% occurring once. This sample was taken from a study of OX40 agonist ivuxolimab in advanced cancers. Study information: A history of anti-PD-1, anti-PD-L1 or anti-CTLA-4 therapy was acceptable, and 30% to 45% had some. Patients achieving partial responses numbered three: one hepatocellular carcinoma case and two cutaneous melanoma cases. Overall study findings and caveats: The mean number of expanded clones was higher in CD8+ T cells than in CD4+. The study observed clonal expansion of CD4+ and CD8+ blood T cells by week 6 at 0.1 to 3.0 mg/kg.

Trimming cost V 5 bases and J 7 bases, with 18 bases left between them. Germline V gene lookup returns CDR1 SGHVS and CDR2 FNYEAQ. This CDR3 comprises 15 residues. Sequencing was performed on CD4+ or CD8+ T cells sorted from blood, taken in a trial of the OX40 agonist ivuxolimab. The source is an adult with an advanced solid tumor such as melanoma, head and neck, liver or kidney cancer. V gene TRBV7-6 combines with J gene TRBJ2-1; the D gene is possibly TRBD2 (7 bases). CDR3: CASSPLEGGRNEQFF. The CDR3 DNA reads TGTGCCAGCAGCCCCTTAGAGGGGGGGCGAAATGAGCAGTTCTTC.